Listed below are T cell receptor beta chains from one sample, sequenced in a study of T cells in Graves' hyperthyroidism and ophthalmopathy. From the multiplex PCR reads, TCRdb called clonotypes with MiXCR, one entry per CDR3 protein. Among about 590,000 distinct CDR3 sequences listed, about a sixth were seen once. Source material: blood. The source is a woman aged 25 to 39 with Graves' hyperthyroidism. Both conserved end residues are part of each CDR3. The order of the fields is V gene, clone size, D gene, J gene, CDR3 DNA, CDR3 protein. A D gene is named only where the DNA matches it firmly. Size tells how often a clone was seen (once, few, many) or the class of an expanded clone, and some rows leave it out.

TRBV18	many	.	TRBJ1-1	TGTGCCAGCTCACCTCGGGGGGAAACTGAAGCTTTCTTT	CASSPRGETEAFF
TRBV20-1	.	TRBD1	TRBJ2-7	TGCAGTGCTATTGCCTTTAATACAGGGGGGAGATACGAGCAGTACTTC	CSAIAFNTGGRYEQYF
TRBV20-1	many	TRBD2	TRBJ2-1	TGCAGTGCTAGGTCTAGCGGGGGCCCTAGCCACTACAATGAGCAGTTCTTC	CSARSSGGPSHYNEQFF
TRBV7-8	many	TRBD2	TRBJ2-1	TGTGCCAGCAGCTTGGTACTAGCGGGAGCCGGTGAGCAGTTCTTC	CASSLVLAGAGEQFF
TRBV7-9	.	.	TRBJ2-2	TGTGCCAGCAGCTTACTTACGACCGGGGAGCTGTTTTTT	CASSLLTTGELFF
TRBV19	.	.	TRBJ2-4	TGTGCCAGTACCCCTCCAATTCAGGCGGGTCAGTACTTC	CASTPPIQAGQYF
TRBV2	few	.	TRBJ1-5	TGTGCCAGCAGTGAAGTTCGGACGGCCGTACATCAGCCCCAGCATTTT	CASSEVRTAVHQPQHF
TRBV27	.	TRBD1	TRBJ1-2	TGTGCCAGCAATTCCGACAGGGGTAACGGCTACACCTTC	CASNSDRGNGYTF
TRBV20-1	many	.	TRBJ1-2	TGCAGTGCACTTACAGGGAGCAACTATGGCTACACCTTC	CSALTGSNYGYTF
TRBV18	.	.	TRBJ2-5	TGTGTCAGCTCACCACTAGGCCCGGGGGTCCAAGAGACCCAGTACTTC	CVSSPLGPGVQETQYF
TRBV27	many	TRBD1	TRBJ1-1	TGTGCCAGCAGTTTAGGGCAGGGACAGTATAACACTGAAGCTTTCTTT	CASSLGQGQYNTEAFF
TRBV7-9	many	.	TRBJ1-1	TGTGCCAGCAGCGCGAGGACTGAAGCTTTCTTT	CASSARTEAFF
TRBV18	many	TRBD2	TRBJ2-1	TGTGCCAGCTCGACGACTAGCGGAACCCCCTACAATGAGCAGTTCTTC	CASSTTSGTPYNEQFF
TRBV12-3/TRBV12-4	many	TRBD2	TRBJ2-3	TGTGCCAGCAGCTCTGTAGCGGGAGTGACGACAGATACGCAGTATTTT	CASSSVAGVTTDTQYF